Listed here is a single TCR beta chain. These data come from a study of ipilimumab plus nivolumab after autologous stem cell transplantation. The V gene end was trimmed by 4 bases and the J gene end by 4 bases; junction bases not matched to a gene: 2. CDR1 and CDR2 (germline): LNHDA, SQIVND (reference sequence). The length of the CDR3 is 13 residues. The method was immunoSEQ multiplex PCR; TCRdb's version includes in-frame clones alone and lacks a portion of them. This table has some 25,000 clones, more than 70% appearing once. Checkpoint therapy with ipilimumab 1 mg/kg began 14 to 28 days after transplant.

The sample in question was PBMCs, obtained in a trial of ipilimumab plus nivolumab as post-transplant consolidation. This sequence originates from a male donor with diffuse large B-cell lymphoma. The genes are TRBV19 and TRBJ2-5; 8 bases are a match to TRBD1. CDR3 sequence: CASSKQGGETQYF. The CDR3 region has the DNA TGTGCCAGTAGTAAACAGGGGGGAGAGACCCAGTACTTC.